This is a list of T cell receptor beta chains from one sample in a study of cytomegalovirus exposure and HLA in healthy donors. Profiling relied on immunoSEQ multiplex PCR, and the TCRdb table lists in-frame clones only, not all of them. The table lists about 120,000 clones, approximately 88% of them singletons. Sequences were obtained from PBMCs. These TCRs come from a woman under 30 in good health and CMV-seropositive. The CDR3 runs from the conserved cysteine through the conserved F or W. Fields, in order: CDR3 protein, clone size, D gene, CDR3 length, V gene, J gene. A D gene is named only where the DNA matches it firmly. Clone size is given for some rows only: seen once, a few or many times, or a class if the clone is expanded.

CASSWDRVNYGYTF	once	TRBD1	14	TRBV5-4	TRBJ1-2
CASPRPSGHNEQFF	.	TRBD2	14	TRBV13	TRBJ2-1
CASSLSRYEQYF	.	.	12	TRBV28	TRBJ2-7
CASSDTVNYGYTF	.	.	13	TRBV25-1	TRBJ1-2
CASSPLAGGSGTGELFF	.	TRBD2	17	TRBV2	TRBJ2-2
CASSNRLGDASNTEAFF	.	.	17	TRBV19	TRBJ1-1
CASSQSLEADTQYF	.	.	14	TRBV4-3	TRBJ2-3
CASSPQTGFNYGYTF	.	TRBD1	15	TRBV9	TRBJ1-2
CASSLDPMPYYGYTF	.	.	15	TRBV5-1	TRBJ1-2
CASSLAPLTYGYTF	few	.	14	TRBV7-6	TRBJ1-2
CASSLGRGADTDTQYF	.	.	16	TRBV5-1	TRBJ2-3
CASSRIDRGPYNEQFF	.	TRBD1	16	TRBV23-1	TRBJ2-1
CASSGTGARSEKLFF	.	TRBD1	15	TRBV2	TRBJ1-4
CASSLSHRDGEQFF	once	.	14	TRBV28	TRBJ2-1
CSGSEPGEKLFF	.	.	12	TRBV29-1	TRBJ1-4
CASSLTDYGYTF	.	.	12	TRBV5-1	TRBJ1-2
CASSRMGGSGNTIYF	once	.	15	TRBV2	TRBJ1-3
CASSDRQGSVNTEAFF	.	.	16	TRBV18	TRBJ1-1
CSVRKQGRTSYEQYF	.	.	15	TRBV29-1	TRBJ2-7
CASSQPASLNNEQFF	.	.	15	TRBV4-1	TRBJ2-1
CSVGGATEAFF	.	.	11	TRBV29-1	TRBJ1-1
CASSTRQGNTDTQYF	.	TRBD1	15	TRBV9	TRBJ2-3
CASSVEIRGPAGEKLFF	.	TRBD1	17	TRBV19	TRBJ1-4
CASRQGLQETQYF	few	.	13	TRBV5-1	TRBJ2-5
CASPGTGVGEQYF	few	TRBD1	13	TRBV30	TRBJ2-7
CASSVRGGNQPQHF	.	.	14	TRBV2	TRBJ1-5
CASSLGETDTQYF	once	.	13	TRBV5-1	TRBJ2-3
CASIPPDRGLTDTQYF	.	TRBD1	16	TRBV2	TRBJ2-3
CASSQGLVSPLHF	few	.	13	TRBV5-1	TRBJ1-6
CASSVGQGEDIQYF	.	.	14	TRBV9	TRBJ2-4
CASSRGGLSTNEKLFF	.	.	16	TRBV5-4	TRBJ1-4
CASRTGDRVGYGYTF	.	TRBD1	15	TRBV2	TRBJ1-2
CASSSTQGSYNSPLHF	.	.	16	TRBV7-9	TRBJ1-6
CATTVGGDQPQHF	.	.	13	TRBV15	TRBJ1-5
CSVTGTSVLIYNEQFF	.	TRBD2	16	TRBV29-1	TRBJ2-1
CASSSAPDRGNQPQHF	.	TRBD1	16	TRBV7-8	TRBJ1-5
CASSPGTGAETQYF	.	TRBD1	14	TRBV4-1	TRBJ2-5
CASSEGKNYGYTF	once	.	13	TRBV2	TRBJ1-2
CASRPQGVDWNTEAFF	.	TRBD1	16	TRBV28	TRBJ1-1
CASSAGAVTEAFF	.	.	13	TRBV9	TRBJ1-1
CASSGPRDRVSYNSPLHF	.	TRBD1	18	TRBV2	TRBJ1-6
CASSFRQDNSPLHF	.	.	14	TRBV7-6	TRBJ1-6
CASIRDNMNTEAFF	.	.	14	TRBV6-1	TRBJ1-1
CAISELEGVGYTF	.	.	13	TRBV10-3	TRBJ1-2